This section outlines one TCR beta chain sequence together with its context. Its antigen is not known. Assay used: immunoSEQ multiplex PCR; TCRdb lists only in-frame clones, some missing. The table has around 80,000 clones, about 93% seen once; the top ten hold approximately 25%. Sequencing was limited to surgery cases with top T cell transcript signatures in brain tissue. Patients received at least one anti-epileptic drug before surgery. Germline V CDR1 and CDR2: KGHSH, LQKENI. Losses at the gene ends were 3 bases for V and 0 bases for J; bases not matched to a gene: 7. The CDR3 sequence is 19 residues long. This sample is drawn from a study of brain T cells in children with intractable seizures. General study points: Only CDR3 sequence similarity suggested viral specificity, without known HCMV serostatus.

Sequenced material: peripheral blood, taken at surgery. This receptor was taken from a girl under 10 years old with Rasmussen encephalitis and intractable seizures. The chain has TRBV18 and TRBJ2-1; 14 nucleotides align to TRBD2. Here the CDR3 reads CASSPLRLAGGSSYNEQFF. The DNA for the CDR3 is TGTGCCAGCTCACCGTTGAGACTAGCGGGAGGGAGCTCCTACAATGAGCAGTTCTTC.